This paragraph covers one T cell receptor (beta chain) sequence. No antigen is known for it. This entry comes from a study of cytomegalovirus exposure and HLA in healthy donors. Study observations and caveats: The number of N-insertions in an Asian-associated ancestry cluster was reportedly below the approximately 700-donor mean in a later analysis. Available immune exposure information was restricted to CMV serostatus only. The study designated around 150 TCR beta chains cytomegalovirus-associated. A later analysis appeared to link common viral pathogens to several of the most significant clusters.

The CDR3 is 13 amino acids. Trimming took 1 base from V and 5 from J, leaving 9 bases between them. Germline loops: CDR1 SGHRS, CDR2 YFSETQ. PCR involved 60 Vbeta and 13 Jbeta primers. The repertoire was sequenced with immunoSEQ multiplex PCR; TCRdb's copy has only in-frame clones and lacks some. This repertoire includes tens of thousands of clones. What was sequenced was PBMCs. The clonotype originates from a man in his forties or fifties in good health and CMV-seronegative. The chain links TRBV5-1 to TRBJ1-1, with D unresolved. CDR3 protein: CASSLHGNTEAFF. As DNA, the CDR3 is TGCGCCAGCAGCTTGCACGGGAATACTGAAGCTTTCTTT. The full variable domain, its missing parts supplied by reference TRBV5-1 and TRBJ1-1, is KAGVTQTPRYLIKTRGQQVTLSCSPISGHRSVSWYQQTPGQGLQFLFEYFSETQRNKGNFPGRFSGRQFSNSRSEMNVSTLELGDSALYLCASSLHGNTEAFFGQGTRLTVV.